The 18 T cell receptor beta chains below come from one sample, sequenced in a study of shared clonotypes between healthy human individuals. TCRdb's table, derived via immunoSEQ multiplex PCR, lists solely in-frame clones and lacks some. The profile shows around 2,000,000 clones, about 95% of them singletons. The naive CD8 subset, CD45RO-negative cells positively selected for CCR7, excluded terminally differentiated effector memory CD45RA+ cells. Sequenced sample: naive CD8+ T cells sorted from blood. These receptors originate from a man younger than 35 in good health.

The chain links TRBV27 to TRBJ2-1; 10 bases fit TRBD2. Germline V gene data show CDR1 as MNHEY and CDR2 as SMNVEV (reference sequence). The length of the CDR3 is 16 residues. V shed 5 bases, J shed 1 base, and the junction held 5 bases outside the gene matches. The CDR3 DNA is TGTGCCAGCAGTAGTAGCGGGGGGCTGTCCTACAATGAGCAGTTCTTC. Its translation is CASSSSGGLSYNEQFF.

V usage is TRBV27 and J usage is TRBJ2-7, with TRBD2 as a possible D gene (5 bases). The CDR3 runs 14 residues. V was clipped by 2 bases and J by 3 bases, with 11 bases between them. CDR1 is MNHEY and CDR2 is SMNVEV in the germline V gene (reference sequence). CDR3 DNA: TGTGCCAGCAGTTTAGGGGTGAGGGACTACGAGCAGTACTTC. This encodes CASSLGVRDYEQYF.

J is TRBJ2-5 and V is TRBV6-6; the D is unclear. Trimming removed 6 bases from V and 1 base from J, with 12 bases in between. The CDR3 covers 14 residues. The V gene's germline CDR1 is MNHNY and CDR2 SVGAGI (reference sequence). The CDR3 region is CASSLQTTQETQYF. DNA for the CDR3: TGTGCCAGCAGCCTACAGACAACCCAAGAGACCCAGTACTTC.

The genes are TRBV9 and TRBJ1-1; TRBD1 matches 7 bases. J lost 3 bases, V lost 3 bases, and 8 bases had no gene match. This CDR3 is 15 amino acids long. Germline-derived CDR1 and CDR2 are SGDLS and YYNGEE. The CDR3, as DNA: TGTGCCAGCAGCGAGGGGGCCGGTTCCGACACTGAAGCTTTCTTT. Protein sequence: CASSEGAGSDTEAFF.

For the CDR3, the DNA is TGTGCCAGCAGCTTAATTTTCGCTGACGAGCGGGAGCCCCGTTTTGAGCAGTTCTTC. Amino acids: CASSLIFADEREPRFEQFF. The rearrangement links TRBV7-9 to TRBJ2-1, with 8 positions matching TRBD2. Germline V gene lookup returns CDR1 SEHNR and CDR2 FQNEAQ (reference sequence). This CDR3 has 19 amino acids. V trimming: 2 bases; J trimming: 9 bases; junction bases outside the gene matches: 21.

V and J are TRBV7-8 and TRBJ2-3; 10 positions agree with TRBD2. The CDR3 spans 18 residues. V lost 5 bases and J lost 2; bases outside the gene matches: 13. Germline CDR1 SGHVS, CDR2 FQNEAQ. The CDR3 loop is CASSDRLAGLLSTDTQYF. The CDR3 nucleotides are TGTGCCAGCAGCGACCGACTAGCGGGCCTATTATCCACAGATACGCAGTATTTT. The whole variable domain, remainder taken from reference TRBV7-8 and TRBJ2-3, is GAGVSQSPRYKVAKRGQDVALRCDPISGHVSLFWYQQALGQGPEFLTYFQNEAQLDKSGLPSDRFFAERPEGSVSTLKIQRTQQEDSAVYLCASSDRLAGLLSTDTQYFGPGTRLTVL.

J is TRBJ1-1 and V is TRBV6-6; D ambiguous. With 2 bases removed from V and 5 bases from J, the gap between germline ends came to 9 bases. Germline values: CDR1 MNHNY, CDR2 SVGAGI (reference sequence). The CDR3 loop spans 13 amino acids. CDR3 nucleotides: TGTGCCAGCAGTTACAATGGAGGAACTGAAGCTTTCTTT. Amino acid sequence: CASSYNGGTEAFF.

V usage is TRBV6-1 and J usage is TRBJ1-6, with D possibly matching TRBD1 (5 bases). V lost 6 bases, J lost 10 bases, and 10 bases lay in between. Germline V CDR1 and CDR2: MNHNS, SASEGT. The CDR3 sequence is 12 residues long. The CDR3 nucleotides read TGTGCCAGCAGGGAGGGGTCCTCACCCCTCCACTTT. Translation gives CASREGSSPLHF.

This chain joins TRBV30 and TRBJ1-4; 8 bases are shared with TRBD1. The CDR3 is 15 amino acids. In germline, CDR1 is GTSNPN, CDR2 SVGIG (reference sequence). Trimming at V came to 5 bases and at J to 5 bases, leaving 10 bases not matched to a gene. CDR3 in DNA: TGTGCCTGGGAGACCGGACAGGGCCACAATGAAAAACTGTTTTTT. This encodes CAWETGQGHNEKLFF. Looking up the rest from reference TRBV30 and TRBJ1-4 gives the full variable domain: SQTIHQWPATLVQPVGSPLSLECTVEGTSNPNLYWYRQAAGRGLQLLFYSVGIGQISSEVPQNLSASRPQDRQFILSSKKLLLSDSGFYLCAWETGQGHNEKLFFGSGTQLSVL.

J is TRBJ2-1 and V is TRBV11-3, with D perhaps TRBD2 (6 bases). The CDR3 covers 17 residues. CDR1 is SGHNT and CDR2 is YENEEA in the germline V gene. Trimming pared 5 bases from V and 8 bases from J, leaving 25 bases between. The CDR3: CASSARGAGWRNHEQFF. The CDR3 nucleotides are TGTGCCAGCAGCGCGCGCGGGGCGGGGTGGAGGAATCATGAGCAGTTCTTC.

About this clone: Different DNA sequences within this sample yield the same CDR3. V gene TRBV6-6 combines with J gene TRBJ2-1; D not resolved. V dropped 0 bases and J dropped 8 bases, with 5 bases sitting between them. This CDR3 spans 12 amino acids. Germline lookup yields CDR1 MNHNY and CDR2 SVGAGI (reference sequence). The CDR3 DNA follows: TGTGCCAGCAGTTACTCGATCGATGAGCAGTTCTTC. Translation: CASSYSIDEQFF.

The genes are TRBV6-5 and TRBJ2-3; TRBD1 aligns across 7 bases. After removal of 4 bases from V and 6 bases from J, the junction contained 4 bases not matched to a gene. The CDR3 length is 13 residues. CDR1 and CDR2 (germline): MNHEY, SVGAGI. CDR3 residues: CASSFGQADTQYF. DNA of the CDR3: TGTGCCAGCAGTTTCGGACAGGCCGATACGCAGTATTTT.

The rearrangement uses TRBV4-1 and TRBJ2-7; 11 nucleotides align to TRBD2. Germline loops: CDR1 MGHRA, CDR2 YSYEKL. The CDR3 totals 18 residues. Trimming removed 0 bases from V and 4 bases from J; junction bases left unmatched: 11. The chain's CDR3 is CASSQDPLDSGGAYEQYF. The CDR3 DNA reads TGCGCCAGCAGCCAAGACCCCCTTGATAGCGGGGGGGCGTACGAGCAGTACTTC.

The chain has TRBV15 and TRBJ2-2; D remains unclear. Germline V gene sequence: CDR1 LNHNV, CDR2 YYDKDF (reference sequence). The CDR3 covers 13 residues. V gave up 0 bases and J gave up 3 bases, with 2 bases separating them. CDR3 nucleotides: TGTGCCACCAGCAGAGAACACACCGGGGAGCTGTTTTTT. Protein: CATSREHTGELFF.

The gene calls are TRBV4-1 and TRBJ2-7; D is unclear. The V and J ends lost 2 bases and 3 bases respectively, with 14 bases between them. CDR3 size: 15 residues. The germline CDR1 and CDR2 sequences are MGHRA and YSYEKL. The DNA of the CDR3 is TGCGCCAGCAGCCAAAAGGACGGTGGGATCTACGAGCAGTACTTC. This translates into CASSQKDGGIYEQYF.

The V gene is TRBV4-3, the J gene TRBJ2-1; 7 nucleotides agree with TRBD1. J lost 0 bases, V lost 0 bases, and 8 bases had no gene match. Germline V gene sequence: CDR1 LGHNA, CDR2 YSLEER. This CDR3 has 18 amino acids. The CDR3 nucleotides read TGCGCCAGCAGCCAAGATCCGACAGGGTCGAGCTCCTACAATGAGCAGTTCTTC. It specifies CASSQDPTGSSSYNEQFF.

This sequence joins TRBV6-5 and TRBJ1-1; D gene uncertain. This CDR3 is built from 14 residues. V shed 0 bases and J shed 4 bases, with 9 bases lying between them. Per the germline V gene, CDR1 is MNHEY and CDR2 is SVGAGI. DNA of the CDR3: TGTGCCAGCAGTTACTCAACCCAGATCACTGAAGCTTTCTTT. It translates to CASSYSTQITEAFF.

The chain joins TRBV4-1 to TRBJ1-5; D is perhaps TRBD1 (6 bases). The V and J ends lost 1 base and 7 bases respectively, with 29 bases between them. Germline V gene data show CDR1 as MGHRA and CDR2 as YSYEKL. There are 20 residues in the CDR3. CDR3 sequence: CASSQGELGADGLWGQPQHF. The CDR3, as DNA: TGCGCCAGCAGCCAAGGGGAATTGGGGGCCGACGGTTTGTGGGGCCAGCCCCAGCATTTT.